The next 10 T cell receptor beta chains were all read from a single sample in a study of cytomegalovirus exposure and HLA in healthy donors. Primers: 60 Vbeta forward and 13 Jbeta reverse. The repertoire was sequenced with immunoSEQ multiplex PCR; TCRdb's copy has only in-frame clones and lacks some. This sample has tens of thousands of clones, with approximately 74% found just once. Specimen: PBMCs. The source of these receptors is a man aged 25 to 40 in good health and CMV-seronegative.

This clone has only one observation. The rearrangement uses TRBV7-6 and TRBJ2-1; 10 nucleotides match TRBD2. Trimming at V came to 5 bases and at J to 8 bases, leaving 9 bases not matched to a gene. The V gene's germline CDR1 is SGHVS and CDR2 FNYEAQ. This CDR3 is 15 amino acids long. CDR3 in DNA: TGTGCCAGCAGCCAAAGCGGGAGGGCGTTTGATGAGCAGTTCTTC. Amino acids: CASSQSGRAFDEQFF.

The chain has TRBV14 and TRBJ1-1; D is possibly TRBD1 (5 bases). V was clipped by 0 bases and J by 5 bases, with 16 bases between them. The CDR3 is made up of 16 amino acids. Germline loops: CDR1 SGHDN, CDR2 FVKESK. CDR3 in amino acids: CASSQEVPGMGTEAFF. CDR3 DNA: TGTGCCAGCAGCCAAGAAGTACCAGGGATGGGAACTGAAGCTTTCTTT. Filled out from reference TRBV14 and TRBJ1-1, the complete variable domain reads EAGVTQFPSHSVIEKGQTVTLRCDPISGHDNLYWYRRVMGKEIKFLLHFVKESKQDESGMPNNRFLAERTGGTYSTLKVQPAELEDSGVYFCASSQEVPGMGTEAFFGQGTRLTVV.

DNA for the CDR3: TGCGCCAGCAGTCCGACAGGGGCCTTATCGAACACTGAAGCTTTCTTT. Protein: CASSPTGALSNTEAFF. The gene calls are TRBV10-2 and TRBJ1-1; 8 bases map to TRBD1. The ends lost 5 bases at V and 1 base at J; junction bases unmatched: 9. The CDR3 sequence is 16 residues long. Germline values: CDR1 WSHSY, CDR2 SAAADI.

The chain uses TRBV2 and TRBJ1-5, with D hard to call. This CDR3 is 15 amino acids long. V lost 6 bases to trimming and J lost 1 base, with 13 bases between them. Germline lookup yields CDR1 SNHLY and CDR2 FYNNEI. The CDR3: CASRDWGASNQPQHF. The DNA of the CDR3 is TGTGCCAGCAGGGACTGGGGTGCAAGCAATCAGCCCCAGCATTTT.

This clone was counted a few times. The chain joins TRBV14 to TRBJ2-5; 9 nucleotides align to TRBD2. The ends lost 4 bases at V and 1 base at J; junction bases unmatched: 10. This CDR3 region has 17 residues. Germline loops: CDR1 SGHDN, CDR2 FVKESK. Here the CDR3 reads CASSRGLKRGAQETQYF. CDR3 coding DNA: TGTGCCAGCAGCCGAGGACTAAAGCGGGGGGCCCAAGAGACCCAGTACTTC.

The chain has TRBV7-6 and TRBJ1-5, with 7 bases that match TRBD1. Looked up from germline, CDR1 is SGHVS and CDR2 is FNYEAQ. There are 13 residues in the CDR3. Losses at the gene ends were 6 bases for V and 5 bases for J; bases not matched to a gene: 4. CDR3 sequence reads: CASSQGDDQPQHF. CDR3 coding DNA: TGTGCCAGCAGTCAGGGGGATGATCAGCCCCAGCATTTT.

The chain joins TRBV4-2 to TRBJ2-1; the match to TRBD2 covers 8 bases. The CDR3 is made up of 18 amino acids. The germline V gene encodes CDR1 LGHNA and CDR2 YNFKEQ. Trimming removed 1 base from V and 5 bases from J; junction bases left unmatched: 13. CDR3 bases: TGTGCCAGCAGCCAAGTTTATGGCGGGGGGATACGGGACAATGAGCAGTTCTTC. Amino acids: CASSQVYGGGIRDNEQFF.

V and J are TRBV2 and TRBJ1-3; D not resolved. The CDR3 contains 11 residues. CDR1 is SNHLY, CDR2 FYNNEI, per germline. V was trimmed by 1 base and J by 9 bases, leaving 4 bases between them. The DNA for the CDR3 is TGTGCCAGCAGTGAAGGGAGCACCATATATTTT. Its translation: CASSEGSTIYF. Variable domain in full (rest from reference TRBV2 and TRBJ1-3): EPEVTQTPSHQVTQMGQEVILRCVPISNHLYFYWYRQILGQKVEFLVSFYNNEISEKSEIFDDQFSVERPDGSNFTLKIRSTKLEDSAMYFCASSEGSTIYFGEGSWLTVV.

In its sample, this clone was seen a few times. V gene TRBV6-5 combines with J gene TRBJ1-6; D call uncertain. Germline CDR1 is MNHEY and CDR2 is SVGAGI. This CDR3 is 11 amino acids long. Trimming removed 5 bases at V and 10 bases at J, with 6 bases between. CDR3 bases: TGTGCCAGCAGTAACGGGTCACCCCTCCACTTT. Residues: CASSNGSPLHF.

The chain joins TRBV7-9 to TRBJ2-5; TRBD1 aligns across 9 bases. The V gene end was trimmed by 5 bases and the J gene end by 4 bases; junction bases not matched to a gene: 8. The CDR3 sequence is 15 residues long. Germline loops: CDR1 SEHNR, CDR2 FQNEAQ (reference sequence). The CDR3: CASSLRQGGGETQYF. The CDR3 coding sequence is TGTGCCAGCAGCCTAAGACAGGGGGGAGGAGAGACCCAGTACTTC.